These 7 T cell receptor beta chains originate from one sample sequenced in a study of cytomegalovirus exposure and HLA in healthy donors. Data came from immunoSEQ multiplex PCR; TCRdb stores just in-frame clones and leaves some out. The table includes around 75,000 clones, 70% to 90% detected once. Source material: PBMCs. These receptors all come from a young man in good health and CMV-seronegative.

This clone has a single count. CDR3 sequence: CASSPRGTQPGELFF. CDR3 in DNA: TGTGCCAGCAGCCCTCGGGGGACCCAGCCCGGGGAGCTGTTTTTT. V gene TRBV7-3 combines with J gene TRBJ2-2, with D tentatively TRBD2 (6 bases). The ends were cut back, 5 bases at V and 6 bases at J, with 16 bases in the middle. The CDR3 has 15 residues. Germline loops: CDR1 SGHTA, CDR2 FQGTGA.

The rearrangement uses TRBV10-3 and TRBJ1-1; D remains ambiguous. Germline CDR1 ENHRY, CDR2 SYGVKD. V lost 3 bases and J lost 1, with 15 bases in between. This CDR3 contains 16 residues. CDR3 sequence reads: CAISERVVTGNTEAFF. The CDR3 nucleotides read TGTGCCATCAGTGAACGCGTGGTGACGGGGAACACTGAAGCTTTCTTT.

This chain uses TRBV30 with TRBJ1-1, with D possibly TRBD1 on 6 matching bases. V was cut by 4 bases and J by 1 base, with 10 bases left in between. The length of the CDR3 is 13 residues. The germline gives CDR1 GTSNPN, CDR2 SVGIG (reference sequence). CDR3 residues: CAWKGGENTEAFF. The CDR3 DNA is TGTGCCTGGAAGGGGGGGGAGAACACTGAAGCTTTCTTT.

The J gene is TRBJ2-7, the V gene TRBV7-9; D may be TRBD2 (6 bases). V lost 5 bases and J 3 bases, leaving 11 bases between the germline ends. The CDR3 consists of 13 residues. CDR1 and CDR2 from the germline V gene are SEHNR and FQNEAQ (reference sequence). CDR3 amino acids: CASSETGSYEQYF. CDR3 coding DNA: TGTGCCAGCAGCGAAACCGGGAGCTACGAGCAGTACTTC.

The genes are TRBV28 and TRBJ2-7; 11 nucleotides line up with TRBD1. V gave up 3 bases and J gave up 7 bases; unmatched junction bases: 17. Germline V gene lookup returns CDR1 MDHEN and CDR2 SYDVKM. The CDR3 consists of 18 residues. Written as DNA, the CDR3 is TGTGCCAGCAGTTTTTTTGTGGGTTCGGACAGGGGGCGCCCGGAGCAGTACTTC. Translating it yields CASSFFVGSDRGRPEQYF.

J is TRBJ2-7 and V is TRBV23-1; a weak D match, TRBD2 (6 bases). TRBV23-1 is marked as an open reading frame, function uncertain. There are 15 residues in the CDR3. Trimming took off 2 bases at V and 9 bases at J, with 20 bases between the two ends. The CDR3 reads CASSQGGSRILRQYV. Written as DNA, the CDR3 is TGCGCCAGCAGTCAAGGAGGGAGTAGAATTCTGAGGCAGTACGTC.

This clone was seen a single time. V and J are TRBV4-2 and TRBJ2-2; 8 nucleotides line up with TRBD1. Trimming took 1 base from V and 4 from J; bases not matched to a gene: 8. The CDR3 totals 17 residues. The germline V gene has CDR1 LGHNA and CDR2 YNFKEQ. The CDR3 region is CASSQATGTGSTGELFF. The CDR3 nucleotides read TGTGCCAGCAGCCAAGCCACCGGGACAGGATCCACCGGGGAGCTGTTTTTT.